The clone carrying this T cell receptor (beta chain) was found a few times. Its antigen remains unidentified. This record belongs to a study of beta chain features in type 1 diabetes. Study-level points and caveats: The study found moderately but significantly shorter TCRB CDR3s in all four CD4+ subsets of Type 1 diabetes patients.

The sequenced template was cDNA made from the entire isolated RNA. Profiling relied on immunoSEQ multiplex PCR, and the TCRdb table lists in-frame clones only, not all of them. This sample carries 130,000 or so clones, 15% to 20% of them seen once, and the ten largest clones take 2% to 2.5%. The sequenced sample consisted of central memory CD4+ T cells from blood. This TCR derives from a man aged 25-45 years with type 1 diabetes.

In DNA, the CDR3 is TGTGCCAGCAGCACCCCCTATGGGGGGACCTACAATGAGCAGTTCTTC. This codes for CASSTPYGGTYNEQFF. The rearrangement joins TRBV7-9 to TRBJ2-1; D may be TRBD2 (6 bases). CDR1 is SEHNR and CDR2 is FQNEAQ in the germline V gene (reference sequence). With 5 bases removed from V and 2 bases from J, the gap between germline ends came to 16 bases. The CDR3 contains 16 residues. Complete variable domain (other parts from reference TRBV7-9 and TRBJ2-1): DTGVSQNPRHKITKRGQNVTFRCDPISEHNRLYWYRQTLGQGPEFLTYFQNEAQLEKSRLLSDRFSAERPKGSFSTLEIQRTEQGDSAMYLCASSTPYGGTYNEQFFGPGTRLTVL.